This TCR beta chain was retrieved from a study of T cells in tuberculosis. No alpha-beta pairing information exists for these sequences. The repertoire was sequenced with immunoSEQ multiplex PCR; TCRdb's copy has only in-frame clones and lacks some. The profile shows more than 70,000 clones, about nine tenths of them singletons. Sorting used thawed, overnight-rested PBMC stained with anti-CD3, a viability dye and GMM-loaded CD1B tetramer. CD1B tetramers were loaded with Rhodococcus equi-derived C32 glucose monomycolate. Tetramer-sorted PBMC had been CD14 monocyte-depleted before freezing. Approximately 100,000 tetramer-negative cells were sorted from each donor. Germline lookup yields CDR1 SGHRS and CDR2 YFSETQ. The CDR3 is 15 residues long. V gave up 3 bases and J gave up 6 bases; unmatched junction bases: 6.

This clonotype was obtained from an adult woman with latent tuberculosis. The source material was CD1b-GMM tetramer-negative cells sorted from PBMCs. The V call is TRBV5-1, the J call TRBJ2-1; the match to TRBD2 covers 10 bases. The CDR3 protein is CASSSLAGEINEQFF. In DNA form, the CDR3 reads TGCGCCAGCAGCTCGCTAGCGGGGGAGATCAATGAGCAGTTCTTC.